Presented here are 20 T cell receptor beta chains from one specimen sequenced in a study of OX40 agonist ivuxolimab in advanced cancers. Method: immunoSEQ multiplex PCR; TCRdb's copy keeps in-frame clones and lacks some. In the table there are 55,000 to 75,000 clones, more than 85% of which are singletons. The sample consisted of CD4+ or CD8+ T cells sorted from blood, taken in a trial of the OX40 agonist ivuxolimab. These receptors all come from an adult with an advanced solid tumor such as melanoma, head and neck, liver or kidney cancer.

The chain recombines TRBV5-5 with TRBJ1-3, with a tentative D call TRBD1 (5 bases). Germline V gene lookup returns CDR1 SGHKS and CDR2 YYEKEE (reference sequence). V was cut by 0 bases and J by 4 bases, with 8 bases left in between. The CDR3 runs 14 residues. CDR3 amino acids: CASSLVGGGNTIYF. The CDR3 DNA reads TGTGCCAGCAGCTTGGTTGGGGGAGGAAACACCATATATTTT.

This rearrangement joins TRBV18 to TRBJ2-5; D might be TRBD1 or TRBD2, each matching 5 bases. Trimming took off 2 bases at V and 5 bases at J, with 15 bases between the two ends. The CDR3 is made up of 15 amino acids. Per the germline V gene, CDR1 is KGHSH and CDR2 is LQKENI. The CDR3 here is CASSPWQGDSETQYF. The DNA for the CDR3 is TGTGCCAGCTCACCATGGCAGGGAGATAGTGAGACCCAGTACTTC.

The chain combines TRBV5-1 with TRBJ2-5; D not resolved. The germline V gene has CDR1 SGHRS and CDR2 YFSETQ. V shed 4 bases and J shed 0 bases, with 4 bases lying between them. CDR3 length equals 12 residues. The CDR3 loop reads CASSPNQETQYF. The CDR3 region has the DNA TGCGCCAGCAGCCCCAACCAAGAGACCCAGTACTTC.

This sequence joins TRBV18 and TRBJ2-1; either TRBD1 or TRBD2 may fit D (5 bases each). V shed 5 bases and J shed 6 bases, with 17 bases lying between them. This CDR3 comprises 15 residues. The germline CDR1 and CDR2 sequences are KGHSH and LQKENI. In DNA form, the CDR3 reads TGTGCCAGCTCAACTGGGACGGAACCAATCAATGAGCAGTTCTTC. This sequence encodes CASSTGTEPINEQFF. Based on the CDR3 plus reference TRBV18 and TRBJ2-1, the full variable domain is NAGVMQNPRHLVRRRGQEARLRCSPMKGHSHVYWYRQLPEEGLKFMVYLQKENIIDESGMPKERFSAEFPKEGPSILRIQQVVRGDSAAYFCASSTGTEPINEQFFGPGTRLTVL.

V is TRBV5-1 and J is TRBJ2-7; TRBD2 might be the D (6 bases). Between the trimmed V and J ends, which lost 0 bases and 5 bases, there was a span of 15 bases. The CDR3 has 15 residues. CDR1 and CDR2 from the germline V gene are SGHRS and YFSETQ. CDR3 sequence reads: CASSLVGGVPNEQYF. DNA of the CDR3: TGCGCCAGCAGCTTGGTCGGGGGAGTCCCCAACGAGCAGTACTTC.

The rearrangement uses TRBV20-1 and TRBJ2-3, with D tentatively TRBD2 (5 bases). The germline gives CDR1 DFQATT, CDR2 SNEGSKA (reference sequence). Deletions cut 8 bases from V and 4 bases from J, with 10 bases between. The CDR3 consists of 11 residues. This chain's CDR3 is CSTSGPDTQYF. DNA of the CDR3: TGCAGTACCAGCGGACCAGATACGCAGTATTTT.

This clone was observed once. The V call is TRBV5-4, the J call TRBJ2-5; TRBD1 might be the D (6 bases). The CDR3 is 15 amino acids. Germline loops: CDR1 SGHNT, CDR2 YYREEE (reference sequence). V dropped 0 bases and J dropped 6 bases, with 15 bases sitting between them. This CDR3 is CASSLEGGGWKTQYF. CDR3 DNA sequence: TGTGCCAGCAGCTTGGAAGGGGGTGGGTGGAAGACCCAGTACTTC. The full variable domain, with the rest looked up from reference TRBV5-4 and TRBJ2-5, is ETGVTQSPTHLIKTRGQQVTLRCSSQSGHNTVSWYQQALGQGPQFIFQYYREEENGRGNFPPRFSGLQFPNYSSELNVNALELDDSALYLCASSLEGGGWKTQYFGPGTRLLVL.

V and J are TRBV6-5 and TRBJ2-5, with D possibly matching TRBD2 (5 bases). Germline CDR1 reads MNHEY; CDR2 reads SVGAGI. The CDR3 sequence is 13 residues long. The V end lost 2 bases, the J end lost 7 bases, and 11 bases lay between the germline ends. CDR3 bases: TGTGCCAGCAGTTACCGCCTCGAGGGGACCCAGTACTTC. It is translated as CASSYRLEGTQYF.

The chain uses TRBV2 and TRBJ1-1, with no clear D. CDR1 SNHLY and CDR2 FYNNEI come from the germline V gene. The CDR3 consists of 11 residues. Trimming took 2 bases from V and 6 from J, leaving 4 bases between them. In nucleotides, the CDR3 is TGTGCCAGCAGTGAAAGGTCTGAAGCTTTCTTT. It encodes CASSERSEAFF.

V and J are TRBV28 and TRBJ1-6; a weak D match, TRBD1 (5 bases). The length of the CDR3 is 16 residues. Trimming cost V 0 bases and J 7 bases, with 13 bases left between them. Germline loops: CDR1 MDHEN, CDR2 SYDVKM. The CDR3 DNA reads TGTGCCAGCAGTTTATGGGACCTCTCAGGGAATTCACCCCTCCACTTT. Its protein product is CASSLWDLSGNSPLHF.

The chain couples TRBV20-1 to TRBJ1-1; TRBD1 agrees at 7 bases. The CDR3 runs to 11 residues. The germline V gene encodes CDR1 DFQATT and CDR2 SNEGSKA (reference sequence). CDR3 in DNA: TGCAAGACAGGGAGAGACACTGAAGCTTTCTTT. It specifies CKTGRDTEAFF.

This clone has just a few counts. This rearrangement joins TRBV5-1 to TRBJ1-5; D is undetermined. Germline CDR1 reads SGHRS; CDR2 reads YFSETQ. The CDR3 is 15 amino acids. Between the trimmed V and J ends, which lost 4 bases and 0 bases, there was a span of 11 bases. DNA for the CDR3: TGCGCCAGCAGCGGAGGACTGCTTAGCAATCAGCCCCAGCATTTT. This encodes CASSGGLLSNQPQHF.

This clone showed up just once. The chain recombines TRBV14 with TRBJ1-2, with a tentative D call TRBD1 (6 bases). V was cut by 4 bases and J by 2 bases, with 8 bases left in between. Germline V CDR1 and CDR2: SGHDN, FVKESK. This CDR3 is built from 13 residues. The CDR3 region is CASSPGQNYGYTF. The DNA for the CDR3 is TGTGCCAGCAGCCCAGGACAGAACTATGGCTACACCTTC.

The chain is built from TRBV5-1 and TRBJ2-7, with D unresolved. This CDR3 is built from 11 residues. The V end was cut by 4 bases, the J end by 2 bases, with 4 bases between. The germline CDR1 and CDR2 sequences are SGHRS and YFSETQ. In DNA, the CDR3 is TGCGCCAGCAGCGAGGCCTACGAGCAGTACTTC. Encoded protein: CASSEAYEQYF.

The rearrangement joins TRBV5-6 to TRBJ2-2; 10 nucleotides agree with TRBD2. V shed 3 bases and J 0 bases; nucleotides not matched to a gene: 11. CDR1 SGHDT and CDR2 YYEEEE come from the germline V gene. This CDR3 has 19 residues. CDR3 DNA sequence: TGTGCCAGCAGCTCGGGACTAGCGCAAAACTTCGCGAACACCGGGGAGCTGTTTTTT. Its protein is CASSSGLAQNFANTGELFF.

CDR3 residues: CASSPGVDQETQYF. The DNA of the CDR3 is TGTGCCAGCTCACCAGGAGTGGACCAAGAGACCCAGTACTTC. This chain uses TRBV18 with TRBJ2-5; D remains ambiguous. From germline, CDR1 is KGHSH and CDR2 LQKENI. The CDR3 sequence is 14 residues long. V was pared by 2 bases and J by 0 bases, with 7 bases between.

The rearrangement joins TRBV28 to TRBJ1-2, with no clear D. CDR3 length equals 12 residues. Germline V gene lookup returns CDR1 MDHEN and CDR2 SYDVKM. The V gene lost 6 bases and the J gene lost 0 bases, with 5 bases spanning the gap. This CDR3 reads CASRITNYGYTF. The CDR3 DNA follows: TGTGCCAGCAGAATTACTAACTATGGCTACACCTTC.

The V gene is TRBV7-3, the J gene TRBJ1-5; no reliable D call. Germline V gene data show CDR1 as SGHTA and CDR2 as FQGTGA. CDR3 size: 15 residues. The germline V and J ends were trimmed by 5 bases and 3 bases, with 14 bases remaining between them. The CDR3: CASSRGGRPNQPQHF. CDR3 coding DNA: TGTGCCAGCAGCCGAGGAGGACGGCCCAATCAGCCCCAGCATTTT.

V and J are TRBV2 and TRBJ2-5; D is unclear. CDR1 is SNHLY and CDR2 is FYNNEI in the germline V gene. The CDR3 consists of 11 residues. V was shortened by 7 bases and J by 3 bases, with 6 bases between the two germline ends. CDR3 in DNA: TGTGCCAGCATAGAAGAAGAGACCCAGTACTTC. The encoded protein is CASIEEETQYF. The whole variable domain, filled in from reference TRBV2 and TRBJ2-5, reads EPEVTQTPSHQVTQMGQEVILRCVPISNHLYFYWYRQILGQKVEFLVSFYNNEISEKSEIFDDQFSVERPDGSNFTLKIRSTKLEDSAMYFCASIEEETQYFGPGTRLLVL.

The chain recombines TRBV14 with TRBJ2-1, with D perhaps matching TRBD1 or TRBD2 (5 bases each). The CDR3 has 13 residues. The germline CDR1 and CDR2 sequences are SGHDN and FVKESK. The V end was cut by 5 bases, the J end by 9 bases, with 14 bases between. The CDR3 loop reads CASSWTRDGEQFF. The CDR3 DNA reads as TGTGCCAGCAGCTGGACAAGGGACGGTGAGCAGTTCTTC.